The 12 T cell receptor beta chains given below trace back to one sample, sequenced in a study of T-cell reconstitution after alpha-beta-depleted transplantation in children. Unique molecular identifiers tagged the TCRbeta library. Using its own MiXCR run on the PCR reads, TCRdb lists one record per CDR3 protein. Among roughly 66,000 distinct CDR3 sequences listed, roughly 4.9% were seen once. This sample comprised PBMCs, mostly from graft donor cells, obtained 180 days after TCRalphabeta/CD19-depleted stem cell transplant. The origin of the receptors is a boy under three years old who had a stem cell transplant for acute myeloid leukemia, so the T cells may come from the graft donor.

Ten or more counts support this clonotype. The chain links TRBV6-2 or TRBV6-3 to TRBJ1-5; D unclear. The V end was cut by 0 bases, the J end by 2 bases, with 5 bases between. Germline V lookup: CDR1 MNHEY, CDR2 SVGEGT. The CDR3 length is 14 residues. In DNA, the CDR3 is TGTGCCAGCAGTTACTCGAGTGGCAATCAGCCCCAGCATTTT. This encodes CASSYSSGNQPQHF.

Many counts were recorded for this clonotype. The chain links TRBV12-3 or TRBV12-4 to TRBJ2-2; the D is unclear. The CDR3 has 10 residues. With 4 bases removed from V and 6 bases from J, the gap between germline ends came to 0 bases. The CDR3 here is CASSSGELFF. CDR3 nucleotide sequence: TGTGCCAGCAGTTCCGGGGAGCTGTTTTTT.

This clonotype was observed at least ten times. This chain's CDR3 is CASIDAGANVLTF. CDR3 bases: TGCGCCAGCATAGATGCTGGGGCCAACGTCCTGACTTTC. The chain employs TRBV5-1 and TRBJ2-6; D gene ambiguous. V was pared by 6 bases and J by 2 bases, with 6 bases between. The CDR3 spans 13 residues. Germline CDR1 reads SGHRS; CDR2 reads YFSETQ.

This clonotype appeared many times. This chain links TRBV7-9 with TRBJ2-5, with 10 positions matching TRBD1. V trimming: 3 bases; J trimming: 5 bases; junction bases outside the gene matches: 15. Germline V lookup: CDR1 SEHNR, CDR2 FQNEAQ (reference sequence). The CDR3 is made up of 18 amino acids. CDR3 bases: TGTGCCAGCAGCTTTAGATCGAGGCCGACAGGGGGCCAGGAGACCCAGTACTTC. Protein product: CASSFRSRPTGGQETQYF.

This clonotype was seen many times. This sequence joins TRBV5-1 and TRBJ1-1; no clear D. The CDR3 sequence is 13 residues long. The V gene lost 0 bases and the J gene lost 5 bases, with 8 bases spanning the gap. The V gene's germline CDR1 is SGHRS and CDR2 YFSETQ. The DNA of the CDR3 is TGCGCCAGCAGCTTGGGAAGAGGGACTGAAGCTTTCTTT. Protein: CASSLGRGTEAFF.

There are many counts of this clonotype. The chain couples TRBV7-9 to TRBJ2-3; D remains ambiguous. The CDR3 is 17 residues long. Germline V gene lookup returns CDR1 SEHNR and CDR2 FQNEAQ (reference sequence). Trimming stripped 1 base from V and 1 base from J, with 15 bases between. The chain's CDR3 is CASSLVLPAPGTDTQYF. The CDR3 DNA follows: TGTGCCAGCAGCTTAGTTTTACCGGCACCGGGCACAGATACGCAGTATTTT.

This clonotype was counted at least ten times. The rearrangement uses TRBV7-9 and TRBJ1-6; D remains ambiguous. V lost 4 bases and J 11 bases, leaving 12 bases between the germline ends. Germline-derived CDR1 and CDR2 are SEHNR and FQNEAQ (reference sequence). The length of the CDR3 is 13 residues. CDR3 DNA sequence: TGTGCCAGCAGCTCGGAACGACGGGCACCCCTCCACTTT. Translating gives CASSSERRAPLHF. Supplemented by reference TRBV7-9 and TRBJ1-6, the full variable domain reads DTGVSQNPRHKITKRGQNVTFRCDPISEHNRLYWYRQTLGQGPEFLTYFQNEAQLEKSRLLSDRFSAERPKGSFSTLEIQRTEQGDSAMYLCASSSERRAPLHFGNGTRLTVT.

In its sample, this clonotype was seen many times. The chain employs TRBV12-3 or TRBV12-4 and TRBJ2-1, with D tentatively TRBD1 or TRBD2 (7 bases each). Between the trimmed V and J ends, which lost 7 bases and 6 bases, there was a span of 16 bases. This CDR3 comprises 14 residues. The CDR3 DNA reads TGTGCCAGCATCTCAGGGGGGGGCATCAATGAGCAGTTCTTC. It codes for CASISGGGINEQFF.

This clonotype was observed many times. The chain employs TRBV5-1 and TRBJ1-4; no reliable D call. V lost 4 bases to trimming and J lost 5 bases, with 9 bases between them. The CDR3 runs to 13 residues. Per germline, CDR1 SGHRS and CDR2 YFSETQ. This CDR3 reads CASSTDPNEKLFF. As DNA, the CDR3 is TGCGCCAGCAGCACCGACCCCAATGAAAAACTGTTTTTT.

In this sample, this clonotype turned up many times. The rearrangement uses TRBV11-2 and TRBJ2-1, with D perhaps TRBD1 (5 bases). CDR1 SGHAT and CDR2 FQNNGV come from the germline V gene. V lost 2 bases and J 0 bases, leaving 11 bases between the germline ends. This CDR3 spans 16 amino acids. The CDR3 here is CASSLMDDSSYNEQFF. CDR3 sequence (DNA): TGTGCCAGCAGCTTAATGGACGACAGCTCCTACAATGAGCAGTTCTTC.

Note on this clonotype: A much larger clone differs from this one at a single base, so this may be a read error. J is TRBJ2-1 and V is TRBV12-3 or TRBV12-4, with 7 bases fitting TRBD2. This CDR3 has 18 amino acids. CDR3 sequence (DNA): TGTGCCCGCAGTTTAGCGCTAACGAGCGGGGTCACCTACAATGAGCAGTTCTTC. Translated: CARSLALTSGVTYNEQFF.

The CDR3: CATCQEGFLAGRADTQYF. The CDR3 DNA follows: TGTGCCACCTGCCAAGAGGGGTTCCTAGCGGGGAGGGCAGATACGCAGTATTTT. The genes are TRBV3-1 and TRBJ2-3, with 9 nucleotides matching TRBD2. CDR1 is LGHDT and CDR2 is YNNKEL in the germline V gene (reference sequence). V was pared by 10 bases and J by 4 bases, with 21 bases of the junction left unmatched. CDR3 length equals 18 residues.